This TCR beta chain was identified in a study of CD8 T cells in ankylosing spondylitis. Regarding the study as a whole: Fewer than 10 highly homologous variants made up a TCR beta motif that seemed to typify ankylosing spondylitis blood. Significantly higher representation of disease-linked clones was reported for matched ankylosing spondylitis synovial fluid. Reports of some motif variants in reactive arthritis synovial fluid and blood predate this one.

This clonotype has just a few counts. Antigen specificity is unknown. Quantitative 5'-RACE with molecular barcodes produced the TCR beta libraries. Using its own MiXCR run on the 5' RACE reads, TCRdb lists one record per CDR3 protein. Found here are under 850,000 distinct CDR3 sequences, about 20% of them singletons; the top ten hold around 20%. The TCR was taken from a male donor with ankylosing spondylitis. The sample comprised blood, either unsorted or a sorted T cell fraction (not recorded which).

CDR3 nucleotides: TGCAGTGCTACTTTAGACGGCCGTCAAGGGTTGGACTCCTACGAGCAGTACTTC. Translation: CSATLDGRQGLDSYEQYF. The chain recombines TRBV20-1 with TRBJ2-7; no reliable D call. The V gene's germline CDR1 is DFQATT and CDR2 SNEGSKA (reference sequence). The CDR3 is made up of 18 amino acids. V lost 4 bases to trimming and J lost 0 bases, with 25 bases between them.